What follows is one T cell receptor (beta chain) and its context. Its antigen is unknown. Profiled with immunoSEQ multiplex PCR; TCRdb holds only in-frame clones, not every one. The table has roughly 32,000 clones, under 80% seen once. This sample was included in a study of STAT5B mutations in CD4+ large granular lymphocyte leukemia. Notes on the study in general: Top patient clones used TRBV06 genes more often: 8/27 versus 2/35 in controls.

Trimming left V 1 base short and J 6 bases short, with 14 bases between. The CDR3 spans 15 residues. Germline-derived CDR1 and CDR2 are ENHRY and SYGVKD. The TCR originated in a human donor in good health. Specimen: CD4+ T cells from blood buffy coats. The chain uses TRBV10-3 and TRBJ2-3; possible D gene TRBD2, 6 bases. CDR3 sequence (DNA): TGTGCCATCAGTGAGTTGGCTGTTGGGGGGGATACGCAGTATTTT. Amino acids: CAISELAVGGDTQYF.